Listed below are T cell receptor beta chains from one sample, sequenced in a study of shared clonotypes between healthy human individuals. Only in-frame clones appear in the TCRdb table, and some are missing; sequencing was by immunoSEQ multiplex PCR. The sample has around 700,000 clones; more than 70% are singletons. Sequenced material: memory CD4+ T cells sorted from blood. Every receptor here comes from a woman in her 30s in good health. Each CDR3 is given with its conserved first and last residue. D genes are given only for firm matches. The listing skips clone size in some rows; elsewhere it reads once, few, many or a size class.

clone_size d_call j_call v_call cdr3_length cdr3_nt cdr3_aa
NA NA TRBJ2-7 TRBV28 14 TGTGCCAGCAGTTTTCCACGACAGTATTACGAGCAGTACTTC CASSFPRQYYEQYF
NA TRBD1 TRBJ2-3 TRBV7-6 14 TGTGCCAGCAGACAGGGGATCAGCACAGATACGCAGTATTTT CASRQGISTDTQYF
few NA TRBJ1-5 TRBV18 15 TGTGCCAGCTCTCAAGGACGGACTAGCAATCAGCCCCAGCATTTT CASSQGRTSNQPQHF
few NA TRBJ2-7 TRBV27 16 TGTGCCAGCAGTTTAAGGGTCGAAGCCCTACGGCACGAGCAGTACTTC CASSLRVEALRHEQYF
NA TRBD1 TRBJ2-7 TRBV13 14 TGTGCCAGCAGCTTAGGGGACAGGCTCTACGAGCAGTACTTC CASSLGDRLYEQYF
NA TRBD1 TRBJ2-7 TRBV18 15 TGTGCCAGCTCACCGGGACAGGCGAACTCCCACGAGCAGTACTTC CASSPGQANSHEQYF
NA TRBD1 TRBJ2-2 TRBV15 15 TGTGCCACCAGCTCGCGGACAGGGGCCACCGGGGAGCTGTTTTTT CATSSRTGATGELFF
NA NA TRBJ1-1 TRBV11-2 16 TGTGCCAGCAGCTTAGGGCAAGACGGAGGGTACACTGAAGCTTTCTTT CASSLGQDGGYTEAFF
NA TRBD1 TRBJ2-3 TRBV5-1 15 TGCGCCAGCAGCTTGGTAGCAGGGGGTACAGATACGCAGTATTTT CASSLVAGGTDTQYF
NA NA TRBJ1-1 TRBV5-4 12 TGTGCCAGCAGCTTGGGCCAGGGTGAAGCTTTCTTT CASSLGQGEAFF
few TRBD2 TRBJ2-2 TRBV5-4 15 TGTGCCAGCAGCCCGACTAGCGGGAGCACCGGGGAGCTGTTTTTT CASSPTSGSTGELFF